Included here is one T cell receptor (beta chain) sequence, with context. As yet, its antigen is unknown. This entry belongs to a study of shared clonotypes between healthy human individuals. Study details: Each donor's CD8 memory used one plate, CD8 naive two, each CD4 subset three. Study results and caveats: Roughly 5% of naive CD4 clonotypes were common to several donors.

Germline loops: CDR1 MDHEN, CDR2 SYDVKM. The junction had 20 bases not matched to a gene; V was cut back by 8 bases and J by 4 bases. The length of the CDR3 is 18 residues. Assay: immunoSEQ multiplex PCR; the TCRdb copy retains only in-frame clones and omits some. The sample lists under 650,000 clones, roughly 95% seen once, with roughly 0.06% in the top ten. The TCR was taken from a woman in her twenties or thirties in good health. The specimen was naive CD4+ T cells sorted from blood. Noted subset: CD45RA+ positively selected. The chain carries TRBV28 and TRBJ1-2, with 9 bases matching TRBD1. Here the CDR3 DNA reads TGTGCCAGCGGTTCCCGGCTCAGTCCCGGGACAGGGATCTATGGCTACACCTTC. As protein: CASGSRLSPGTGIYGYTF.